One and the same sample provided the 26 T cell receptor beta chains below, sequenced in a study of blood T cell repertoires in COVID-19. Repertoires were generated with immunoSEQ multiplex PCR, while TCRdb's copy carries only in-frame clones and drops some. The data show hundreds of thousands of clones, about 88% seen once. Sequenced input: peripheral blood. All receptors come from a woman between 40 and 55 years old who had recovered from COVID-19.

As regards this clone: The junction shows a germline mismatch at one end, possibly a read error. The V call is TRBV7-7, the J call TRBJ2-2; TRBD1 matches at 9 bases. This CDR3 spans 17 amino acids. The germline V gene has CDR1 SSHAT and CDR2 FNYEAQ (reference sequence). This CDR3 is CASSPHRQGVRTGELFF. The CDR3 coding sequence is TGTGCTAGCAGCCCCCATAGACAGGGGGTTCGGACCGGGGAGCTGTTTTTT.

The CDR3 nucleotides read TGTGCCAGCAGTCTCCTAACCGGGTCTGATTCACCCCTCCACTTT. It specifies CASSLLTGSDSPLHF. This rearrangement joins TRBV6-5 to TRBJ1-6; no firm D call. There are 15 residues in the CDR3. CDR1 and CDR2 from the germline V gene are MNHEY and SVGAGI. V was shortened by 5 bases and J by 8 bases, with 16 bases between the two germline ends.

The chain combines TRBV2 with TRBJ1-6; 8 bases map to TRBD1. This CDR3 region has 14 residues. In germline, CDR1 is SNHLY, CDR2 FYNNEI. V was pared by 6 bases and J by 7 bases, with 5 bases of the junction left unmatched. The CDR3 DNA sequence: TGTGCCAGCAGATCGGGACAGGACAATTCACCCCTCCACTTT. It encodes CASRSGQDNSPLHF.

This clone has a single count. The chain links TRBV24-1 to TRBJ1-5, with D possibly TRBD1 on 5 matching bases. Germline CDR1 is KGHDR and CDR2 is SFDVKD. Deletions cut 5 bases from V and 0 bases from J, with 10 bases between. The CDR3 has 15 residues. The CDR3: CATSATDLSNQPQHF. DNA of the CDR3: TGTGCCACCAGTGCGACAGACCTTAGCAATCAGCCCCAGCATTTT.

The chain recombines TRBV6-2 or TRBV6-3 with TRBJ1-5; D might be TRBD1 (6 bases). V was clipped by 2 bases and J by 3 bases, with 8 bases between them. CDR1 MNHEY and CDR2 SVGEGT come from the germline V gene. The CDR3 is made up of 14 amino acids. The CDR3 sequence: CASSYRDINQPQHF. DNA for the CDR3: TGTGCCAGCAGTTACAGGGACATCAATCAGCCCCAGCATTTT.

This chain links TRBV19 with TRBJ2-7; TRBD1 matches 10 bases. CDR1 and CDR2 from the germline V gene are LNHDA and SQIVND (reference sequence). CDR3 size: 14 residues. The ends lost 7 bases at V and 6 bases at J; junction bases unmatched: 9. CDR3 in DNA: TGTGCCAGTACTCAAGACAGGGGGCGAGGCGAGCAGTACTTC. Protein product: CASTQDRGRGEQYF.

This sequence joins TRBV5-4 and TRBJ2-5; D is perhaps TRBD2 (5 bases). Germline V gives CDR1 SGHNT, CDR2 YYREEE (reference sequence). The V gene lost 0 bases and the J gene lost 0 bases, with 9 bases spanning the gap. This CDR3 is built from 15 residues. CDR3 protein: CASSLGLANQETQYF. Here the CDR3 DNA reads TGTGCCAGCAGCTTGGGGCTAGCCAACCAAGAGACCCAGTACTTC.

V gene TRBV19 combines with J gene TRBJ2-1, with TRBD2 matching over 12 bases. Germline loops: CDR1 LNHDA, CDR2 SQIVND (reference sequence). V trimming: 4 bases; J trimming: 9 bases; junction bases outside the gene matches: 4. CDR3 length equals 14 residues. CDR3 residues: CASSTSGRAGEQFF. The DNA of the CDR3 is TGTGCCAGTAGTACTAGCGGGAGGGCCGGTGAGCAGTTCTTC.

V is TRBV30 and J is TRBJ1-1, with 7 bases aligning to TRBD1. The trim removed 3 bases at V and 3 bases at J, leaving 4 bases unmatched. Germline V gene data show CDR1 as GTSNPN and CDR2 as SVGIG (reference sequence). This CDR3 contains 13 residues. CDR3 coding DNA: TGTGCCTGGAGGAAAACAGGGGACACTGAAGCTTTCTTT. This sequence encodes CAWRKTGDTEAFF.

The rearrangement links TRBV9 to TRBJ2-5; TRBD2 matches at 7 bases. The V and J ends lost 2 bases and 5 bases, in that order; junction bases with no gene match: 9. The germline CDR1 and CDR2 sequences are SGDLS and YYNGEE. This CDR3 contains 15 residues. The CDR3 loop is CASSVQDLGGETQYF. Here the CDR3 DNA reads TGTGCCAGCAGCGTTCAGGACCTCGGGGGGGAGACCCAGTACTTC.

The chain uses TRBV27 and TRBJ2-1; D might be TRBD2 (6 bases). The V gene lost 6 bases and the J gene lost 9 bases, with 18 bases spanning the gap. Germline V gives CDR1 MNHEY, CDR2 SMNVEV (reference sequence). CDR3 length equals 14 residues. In DNA, the CDR3 is TGTGCCAGCAGAAAGTACACTAGCTTGGGTGAGCAGTTCTTC. Its translation: CASRKYTSLGEQFF.

The chain joins TRBV7-9 to TRBJ1-1; 7 nucleotides agree with TRBD1. The CDR3 is made up of 14 amino acids. Germline CDR1 SEHNR, CDR2 FQNEAQ (reference sequence). The junction had 8 bases not matched to a gene; V was cut back by 5 bases and J by 5 bases. CDR3 sequence: CASSDGAGGTEAFF. CDR3 DNA: TGTGCCAGCAGCGACGGGGCAGGGGGAACTGAAGCTTTCTTT.

The J gene is TRBJ2-2, the V gene TRBV19; TRBD2 might be the D (6 bases). The V gene lost 7 bases and the J gene lost 6 bases, with 21 bases spanning the gap. The CDR3 is 16 residues long. Germline lookup yields CDR1 LNHDA and CDR2 SQIVND (reference sequence). The CDR3 reads CASNPTGGSAPGELFF. The CDR3 DNA reads as TGTGCCAGTAACCCTACTGGGGGGAGTGCCCCCGGGGAGCTGTTTTTT.

The chain recombines TRBV30 with TRBJ1-4; 8 bases map to TRBD1. The germline CDR1 and CDR2 sequences are GTSNPN and SVGIG (reference sequence). V lost 7 bases to trimming and J lost 6 bases; unmatched junction nucleotides: 7. CDR3 length: 13 amino acids. CDR3 residues: CALPTGEDEKLFF. CDR3 nucleotide sequence: TGTGCCTTGCCGACAGGGGAGGATGAAAAACTGTTTTTT.

V usage is TRBV18 and J usage is TRBJ2-5; D call uncertain. Germline lookup yields CDR1 KGHSH and CDR2 LQKENI. V dropped 3 bases and J dropped 4 bases, with 12 bases sitting between them. The CDR3 length is 14 residues. The DNA for the CDR3 is TGTGCCAGCTCACCCCGAGTGGGCCCAGAGACCCAGTACTTC. Amino acids: CASSPRVGPETQYF.

The V and J genes are TRBV7-9 and TRBJ2-5, with 7 bases identical to TRBD2. V trimming: 2 bases; J trimming: 5 bases; junction bases outside the gene matches: 11. The CDR3 runs to 16 residues. In germline, CDR1 is SEHNR, CDR2 FQNEAQ (reference sequence). Written as DNA, the CDR3 is TGTGCCAGCAGCTTATTAGCCGGCGGGAGTTGGGAGACCCAGTACTTC. Protein: CASSLLAGGSWETQYF.

This rearrangement joins TRBV2 to TRBJ1-2; the match to TRBD1 covers 7 bases. The CDR3 length is 16 residues. CDR1 is SNHLY and CDR2 is FYNNEI in the germline V gene. J was trimmed by 4 bases and V by 6 bases; bases with no gene match: 14. The CDR3 here is CASSQTDTGAGYGYTF. The CDR3 nucleotides are TGTGCCAGCAGCCAAACCGACACAGGGGCCGGCTATGGCTACACCTTC.

The V call is TRBV11-2, the J call TRBJ2-2; 12 nucleotides agree with TRBD2. Germline lookup yields CDR1 SGHAT and CDR2 FQNNGV. The CDR3 length is 17 residues. With V trimmed by 5 bases and J by 5 bases, 9 bases remained unmatched. The DNA of the CDR3 is TGTGCCAGCAGCCCGGGGGCTAGCGGGAGGGGAACCGGGGAGCTGTTTTTT. As protein: CASSPGASGRGTGELFF.

This clone was counted only a few times. V is TRBV9 and J is TRBJ2-1; D is possibly TRBD2 (6 bases). Trimming left V 4 bases short and J 1 base short, with 12 bases between. Per the germline V gene, CDR1 is SGDLS and CDR2 is YYNGEE. The CDR3 length is 15 residues. CDR3 amino acids: CASSTAGPSYNEQFF. As DNA, the CDR3 is TGTGCCAGCAGCACCGCGGGACCGTCCTACAATGAGCAGTTCTTC.

This sequence joins TRBV4-3 and TRBJ1-1; TRBD1 might be the D (5 bases). The CDR3 is made up of 15 amino acids. Trimming stripped 4 bases from V and 1 base from J, with 13 bases between. The V gene's germline CDR1 is LGHNA and CDR2 YSLEER. CDR3 in DNA: TGCGCCAGCAGCCCCCGCCCCGGGGGGAACACTGAAGCTTTCTTT. As protein: CASSPRPGGNTEAFF.

The chain's CDR3 is CASSAGLADTDTQYF. The CDR3 DNA reads as TGTGCCAGCAGCGCGGGACTAGCGGACACAGATACGCAGTATTTT. The chain combines TRBV7-6 with TRBJ2-3; 11 bases are a match to TRBD2. There are 15 residues in the CDR3. Germline-derived CDR1 and CDR2 are SGHVS and FNYEAQ. The V segment lost 5 bases and the J segment 2 bases; nucleotides outside the gene matches: 3.

The chain couples TRBV10-2 to TRBJ2-1; D is undetermined. Germline CDR1 is WSHSY and CDR2 is SAAADI. Trimming pared 8 bases from V and 5 bases from J, leaving 4 bases between. The CDR3 is 10 amino acids. The CDR3 DNA reads TGCGCCAGCGCAGACAATGAGCAGTTCTTC. Amino acid sequence: CASADNEQFF.

V and J are TRBV5-8 and TRBJ1-1; tentative D call: TRBD1 (5 bases). From germline, CDR1 is SGHTS and CDR2 YDEGEE. Trimming removed 4 bases at V and 1 base at J, with 8 bases between. The CDR3 extends over 13 amino acids. CDR3 in amino acids: CASSRTPNTEAFF. Written as DNA, the CDR3 is TGTGCCAGCAGCCGGACACCGAACACTGAAGCTTTCTTT.

This clone was counted only a few times. This chain connects TRBV30 to TRBJ2-3; 7 nucleotides match TRBD2. The CDR3 totals 15 residues. Trimming at V came to 0 bases and at J to 6 bases, leaving 9 bases not matched to a gene. Germline CDR1 reads GTSNPN; CDR2 reads SVGIG (reference sequence). CDR3 loop: CAWSVGGGRGDTQYF. CDR3 DNA sequence: TGTGCCTGGAGTGTAGGTGGCGGGAGAGGGGATACGCAGTATTTT.

V usage is TRBV27 and J usage is TRBJ1-1; 7 nucleotides match TRBD1. Germline V gene data show CDR1 as MNHEY and CDR2 as SMNVEV (reference sequence). The CDR3 spans 14 residues. With V trimmed by 1 base and J by 4 bases, 3 bases remained unmatched. This chain's CDR3 is CASSLLGQSTEAFF. CDR3 nucleotide sequence: TGTGCCAGCAGTTTATTGGGACAGAGCACTGAAGCTTTCTTT.

The rearrangement links TRBV2 to TRBJ1-3; TRBD1 might be the D (6 bases). This CDR3 is 14 amino acids long. Trimming took off 7 bases at V and 4 bases at J, with 14 bases between the two ends. Per germline, CDR1 SNHLY and CDR2 FYNNEI. The DNA for the CDR3 is TGTGCCAGCAATAGGGGGGGGTCGGGAAACACCATATATTTT. It encodes CASNRGGSGNTIYF.